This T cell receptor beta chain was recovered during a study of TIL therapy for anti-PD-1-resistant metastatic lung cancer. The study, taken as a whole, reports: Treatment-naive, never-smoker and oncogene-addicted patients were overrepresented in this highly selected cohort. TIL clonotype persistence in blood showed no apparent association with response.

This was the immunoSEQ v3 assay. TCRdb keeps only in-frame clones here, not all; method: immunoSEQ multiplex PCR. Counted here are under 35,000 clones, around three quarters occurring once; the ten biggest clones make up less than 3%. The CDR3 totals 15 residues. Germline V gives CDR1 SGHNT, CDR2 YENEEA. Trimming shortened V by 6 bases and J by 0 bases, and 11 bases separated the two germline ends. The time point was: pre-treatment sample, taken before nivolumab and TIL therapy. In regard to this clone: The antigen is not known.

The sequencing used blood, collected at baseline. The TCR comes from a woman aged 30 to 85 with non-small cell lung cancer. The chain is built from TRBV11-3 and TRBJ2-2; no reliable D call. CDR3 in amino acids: CASSTTGANTGELFF. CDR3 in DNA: TGTGCCAGCAGTACGACGGGTGCGAACACCGGGGAGCTGTTTTTT. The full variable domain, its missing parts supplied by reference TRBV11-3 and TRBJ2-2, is EAGVVQSPRYKIIEKKQPVAFWCNPISGHNTLYWYLQNLGQGPELLIRYENEEAVDDSQLPKDRFSAERLKGVDSTLKIQPAELGDSAVYLCASSTTGANTGELFFGEGSRLTVL.